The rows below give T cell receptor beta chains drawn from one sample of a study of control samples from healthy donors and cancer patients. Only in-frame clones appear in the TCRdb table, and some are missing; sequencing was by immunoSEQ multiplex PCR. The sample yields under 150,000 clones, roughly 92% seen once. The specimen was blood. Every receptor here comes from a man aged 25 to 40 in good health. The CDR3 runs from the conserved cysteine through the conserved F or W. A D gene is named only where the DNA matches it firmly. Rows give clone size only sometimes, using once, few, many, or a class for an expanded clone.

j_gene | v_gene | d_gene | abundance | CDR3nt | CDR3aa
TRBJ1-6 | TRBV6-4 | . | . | TGTGCCAGCAGTGAAACCGGGAGCTATAATTCACCCCTCCACTTT | CASSETGSYNSPLHF
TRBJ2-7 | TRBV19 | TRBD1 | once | TGTGCCAGTAGTATAGAACCCCGACAGGGTGGGACCTACGAGCAGTACTTC | CASSIEPRQGGTYEQYF
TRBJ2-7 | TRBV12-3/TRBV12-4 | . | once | TGTGCCAGCAGTCAGACTGCCTACGAGCAGTACTTC | CASSQTAYEQYF
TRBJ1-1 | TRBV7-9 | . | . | TGTGCCAGCAGCTTGACGGGACTGGAAGCTTTCTTT | CASSLTGLEAFF
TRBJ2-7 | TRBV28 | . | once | TGTGCCAGCAGTTTACGGGCTGAGCAGTACTTC | CASSLRAEQYF
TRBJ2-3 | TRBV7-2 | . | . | TGTGCCAGCAGCTTTAGCCATGTCACAGATACGCAGTATTTT | CASSFSHVTDTQYF
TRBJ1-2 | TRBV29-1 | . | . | TGCAGCGTCACCTCCCAAGTCGGTACAGGGAACTATGGCTACACCTTC | CSVTSQVGTGNYGYTF
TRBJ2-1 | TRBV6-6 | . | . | TGTGCCAGCAGGCGCCTTTACACCTCCTACTACAATGAGCAGTTCTTC | CASRRLYTSYYNEQFF
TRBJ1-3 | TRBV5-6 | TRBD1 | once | TGTGCCAGCAGCCAACCCGGACAGGGGGGTACCATATATTTT | CASSQPGQGGTIYF
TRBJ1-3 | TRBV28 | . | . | TGTGCCAGCAGTCCATCCCCCAAGACATCAAGCTCTGGAAACACCATATATTTT | CASSPSPKTSSSGNTIYF
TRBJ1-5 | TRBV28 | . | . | TGTGCCAGCAGTTTAGTTTCGGGTTTGCAGCCCCAGCATTTT | CASSLVSGLQPQHF
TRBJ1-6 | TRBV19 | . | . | TGTGCCACCGAACGGGGTGATGTAGTAAATTCACCCCTCCACTTT | CATERGDVVNSPLHF
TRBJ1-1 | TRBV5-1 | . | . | TGCGCCAGCAGCCGAAGAGCGGGGAACACTGAAGCTTTCTTT | CASSRRAGNTEAFF
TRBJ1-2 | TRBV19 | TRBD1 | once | TGTGCCAGTAGTATGACGACAGGGACTAGCTATGGCTACACCTTC | CASSMTTGTSYGYTF
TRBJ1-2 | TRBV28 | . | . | TGTGCCAGCAGTTTGTCACGGATCTATGGCTACACCTTC | CASSLSRIYGYTF
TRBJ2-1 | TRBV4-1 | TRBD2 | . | TGCGCCAGCAGCCAAAGGCTAGCGGGAAGTAATGAGCAGTTCTTC | CASSQRLAGSNEQFF
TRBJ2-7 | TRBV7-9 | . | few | TGTGCCAGCAGCTTAAATTCGGGGACCTACGAGCAGTACTTC | CASSLNSGTYEQYF
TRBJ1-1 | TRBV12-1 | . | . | TGTGCCAGCAGCTCCCGGGACAGGGGGAAGTTATGCACTGAAGCTTTCTTT | CASSSRDRGKLCTEAFF
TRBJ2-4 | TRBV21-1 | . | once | TGTGCCAGCAGCGAGACTAGCTATTCAGCCAAAAACATTCAGTACTTC | CASSETSYSAKNIQYF
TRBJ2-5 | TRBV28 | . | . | TGTGCCAGCATCCCCAGGTCGAACAGGGTTAGGGAGACCCAGTACTTC | CASIPRSNRVRETQYF
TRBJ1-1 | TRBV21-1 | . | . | TGTGCCAGCAGCTTATGGACAGGCGGGAACACTGAAGCTTTCTTT | CASSLWTGGNTEAFF
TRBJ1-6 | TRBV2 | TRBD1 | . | TGTGCCAGCAGTGACGACAGGGATGTTAGCTCCTATAATTCACCCCTCCACTTT | CASSDDRDVSSYNSPLHF
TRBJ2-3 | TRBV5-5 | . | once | TGTGCCAGCAGCCCTTTATCGAATTGGAGAACAGATACGCAGTATTTT | CASSPLSNWRTDTQYF
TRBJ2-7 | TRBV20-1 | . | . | TGCCTGGTGGCGGGCGGATACGAGCAGTACTTC | CLVAGGYEQYF
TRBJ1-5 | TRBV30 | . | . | TGTGCCTGGAGTGCCGTGTCGACAGATCAGCCCCAGCATTTT | CAWSAVSTDQPQHF
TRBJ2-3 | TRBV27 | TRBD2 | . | TGTGCCAGCAGTCTCGGGACTAGCGGAACAGATACGCAGTATTTT | CASSLGTSGTDTQYF
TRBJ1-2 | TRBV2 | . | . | TGTGCCAGCAGTGAAGGTGGCCAGGCTAACTATGGCTACACCTTC | CASSEGGQANYGYTF
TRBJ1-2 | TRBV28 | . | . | TGTGCCAGCAGTTTTTCTAGTAACTATGGCTACACCTTC | CASSFSSNYGYTF
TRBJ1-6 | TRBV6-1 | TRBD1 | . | TGTGCCAGCAGTGTGTCGGGACAGGGGGCGACGGACAATTCACCCCTCCACTTT | CASSVSGQGATDNSPLHF
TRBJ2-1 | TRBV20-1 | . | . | TGCAGTGGTCGGCGGACCAATGAGCAGTTCTTC | CSGRRTNEQFF
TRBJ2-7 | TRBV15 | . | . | TGTGCCACCAGCAGAGGCCCCTCCGAGTCCTACGAGCAGTACTTC | CATSRGPSESYEQYF
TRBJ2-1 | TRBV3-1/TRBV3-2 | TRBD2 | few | TGTGCCAGCAGCCAAGATCAACTAGCGGGAGACAATGAGCAGTTCTTC | CASSQDQLAGDNEQFF
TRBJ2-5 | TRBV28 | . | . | TGTGCCAGCAGTTTATTTGAACGTGCGAGAGAGACCCAGTACTTC | CASSLFERARETQYF
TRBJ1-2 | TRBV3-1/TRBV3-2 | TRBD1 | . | TGTGCCAGCAGCCAAGTGTTCCGACAGGGTGATAACTATGGCTACACCTTC | CASSQVFRQGDNYGYTF
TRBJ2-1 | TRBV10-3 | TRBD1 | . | TGTGCCATCAGTGAGCCGTCGACAGGGGACTACAATGAGCAGTTCTTC | CAISEPSTGDYNEQFF
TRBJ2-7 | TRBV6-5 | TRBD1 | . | TGTGCCAGCAGAGCCCCCGGGACAGGGCGGGAGCAGTACTTC | CASRAPGTGREQYF
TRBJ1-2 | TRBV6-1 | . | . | TGTGCCAGCAGTGAGGGGGAGGGAAACGGCTACACCTTC | CASSEGEGNGYTF
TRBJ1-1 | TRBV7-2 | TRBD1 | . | TGTGCCAGCAGCGGATGGACAGGGGGCTTAAGAACTGAAGCTTTCTTT | CASSGWTGGLRTEAFF
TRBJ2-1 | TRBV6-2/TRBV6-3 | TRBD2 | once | TGTGCCAGCAGTTACTCGACTGAGGCGGGAGCTGAGCAGTTCTTC | CASSYSTEAGAEQFF
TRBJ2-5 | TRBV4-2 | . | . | TGTGCCAGCAGCCATCACGGAGGGGGAGGGCCTCTCCAAGAGACCCAGTACTTC | CASSHHGGGGPLQETQYF